A single sample is the source of the 23 T cell receptor beta chains below, sequenced in a study of Graves' ophthalmopathy and Graves' hyperthyroidism. Scientists amplified the TCR beta CDR3 regions from RNA transcripts. RT-PCR was first run with HTBI primers, then multiplex PCR in a second round. Via MiXCR, TCRdb re-called the multiplex PCR reads, giving one row per CDR3 protein. The sample consists of about 740,000 distinct CDR3 sequences, about 44% of them appearing once. The sample comprised peripheral blood. The source is an adult man with Graves' ophthalmopathy.

This clonotype showed up just a few times. The rearrangement links TRBV6-6 to TRBJ2-5; TRBD1 aligns across 8 bases. The CDR3 length is 14 residues. Looked up from germline, CDR1 is MNHNY and CDR2 is SVGAGI (reference sequence). V was clipped by 6 bases and J by 5 bases; unmatched bases: 8. The DNA of the CDR3 is TGTGCCAGCAGCAACCAGGGGGCCCGGGAGACCCAGTACTTC. Protein product: CASSNQGARETQYF.

The V call is TRBV25-1, the J call TRBJ1-1, with TRBD1 matching over 8 bases. V gave up 5 bases and J gave up 1 base; unmatched junction bases: 15. The CDR3 has 18 amino acids. CDR1 is MGHDK, CDR2 SYGVNS, per germline. CDR3 region: CASSLPDARDRTNTEAFF. The CDR3 DNA reads as TGTGCCAGCAGTTTACCAGATGCCCGGGACAGGACGAACACTGAAGCTTTCTTT.

Comment on this clonotype: This may be a read error, as it is one base from a much larger clone. The rearrangement joins TRBV2 to TRBJ2-7; D possibly corresponds to TRBD2 (6 bases). This CDR3 comprises 14 residues. Germline V gene data show CDR1 as SNHLY and CDR2 as FYNNEI. Trimming stripped 0 bases from V and 6 bases from J, with 12 bases between. The chain's CDR3 is CASSEAGLPGEQYF. The CDR3 nucleotides are TGTGCCAGCAGTGAAGCGGGACTTCCAGGCGAGCAGTACTTC.

With regard to this clonotype: This CDR3 fails to terminate in the conserved phenylalanine or tryptophan, so it likely reflects a read error. The chain links TRBV7-2 to TRBJ1-2; D unresolved. This CDR3 region has 15 residues. The germline gives CDR1 SGHTA, CDR2 FQGNSA. The V end lost 8 bases, the J end lost 3 bases, and 19 bases lay between the germline ends. The CDR3 DNA sequence: TGTGCCAGCGGCCACGATCCCCCTAGGGACTATGGCTACACCCTC. This encodes CASGHDPPRDYGYTL.

This rearrangement joins TRBV19 to TRBJ1-1; 7 nucleotides line up with TRBD1. Per the germline V gene, CDR1 is LNHDA and CDR2 is SQIVND (reference sequence). The length of the CDR3 is 12 residues. V was pared by 10 bases and J by 3 bases, with 5 bases of the junction left unmatched. This CDR3 is CATRQGDTEAFF. CDR3 DNA: TGTGCCACCAGACAGGGCGACACTGAAGCTTTCTTT.

The chain combines TRBV20-1 with TRBJ2-7; 11 bases fit TRBD2. CDR1 and CDR2 (germline): DFQATT, SNEGSKA (reference sequence). This CDR3 contains 17 residues. With 4 bases clipped from V and 0 bases from J, the junction kept 11 bases outside the gene matches. The CDR3 DNA sequence: TGCAGTGCTATTAGCGGGAGGGATTTGCCGAGCTCCTACGAGCAGTACTTC. It encodes CSAISGRDLPSSYEQYF.

This clonotype came up many times. The chain carries TRBV5-8 and TRBJ2-7, with 9 bases fitting TRBD1. CDR3 length equals 16 residues. The germline V gene encodes CDR1 SGHTS and CDR2 YDEGEE. Germline trimming cut 1 base from V and 3 bases from J; bases unmatched to any gene: 8. The CDR3, as DNA: TGTGCCAGCAGCTTGACCGGGACAGGGATGGGCTACGAGCAGTACTTC. Protein product: CASSLTGTGMGYEQYF.

This clonotype was observed many times. The chain couples TRBV7-3 to TRBJ2-5; no definite D call. The CDR3 runs 14 residues. V lost 0 bases and J 3 bases, leaving 8 bases between the germline ends. Germline V gene sequence: CDR1 SGHTA, CDR2 FQGTGA. CDR3 DNA: TGTGCCAGCAGCTTAACTGGAGACAAAGAGACCCAGTACTTC. Residues: CASSLTGDKETQYF.

The sample holds one count of this clonotype. The rearrangement links TRBV30 to TRBJ2-5; TRBD2 agrees at 8 bases. Germline V CDR1 and CDR2: GTSNPN, SVGIG (reference sequence). The CDR3 length is 12 residues. Trimming at V came to 7 bases and at J to 5 bases, leaving 6 bases not matched to a gene. DNA for the CDR3: TGTGCCTATAGCGGGGCGGGGGAGACCCAGTACTTC. Its protein is CAYSGAGETQYF.

The gene calls are TRBV2 and TRBJ2-7; possibly TRBD2 for D (6 bases). There are 16 residues in the CDR3. With 5 bases removed from V and 5 bases from J, the gap between germline ends came to 22 bases. The germline V gene has CDR1 SNHLY and CDR2 FYNNEI. The CDR3 loop is CASSRVLALLTNEQYF. As DNA, the CDR3 is TGTGCCAGCAGTAGGGTACTAGCTTTATTGACTAACGAGCAGTACTTC. Drawing the rest from reference TRBV2 and TRBJ2-7, the complete variable domain is EPEVTQTPSHQVTQMGQEVILRCVPISNHLYFYWYRQILGQKVEFLVSFYNNEISEKSEIFDDQFSVERPDGSNFTLKIRSTKLEDSAMYFCASSRVLALLTNEQYFGPGTRLTVT.

The chain uses TRBV2 and TRBJ2-7; 7 nucleotides agree with TRBD1. The CDR3 is 15 amino acids. Germline CDR1 reads SNHLY; CDR2 reads FYNNEI. V lost 5 bases to trimming and J lost 1 base; unmatched junction nucleotides: 8. The CDR3 DNA follows: TGTGCCAGCAGTAACACAGGGGCCCCGTCCTACGAGCAGTACTTC. Protein: CASSNTGAPSYEQYF.

This clonotype showed up many times. The chain combines TRBV7-8 with TRBJ1-1; the D is unclear. This CDR3 spans 13 amino acids. Germline V gives CDR1 SGHVS, CDR2 FQNEAQ. V dropped 3 bases and J dropped 6 bases, with 11 bases sitting between them. CDR3 sequence: CASSLGPGPEAFF. CDR3 nucleotide sequence: TGTGCCAGCAGCTTGGGTCCGGGTCCTGAAGCTTTCTTT. Full variable domain (remainder filled in from reference TRBV7-8 and TRBJ1-1): GAGVSQSPRYKVAKRGQDVALRCDPISGHVSLFWYQQALGQGPEFLTYFQNEAQLDKSGLPSDRFFAERPEGSVSTLKIQRTQQEDSAVYLCASSLGPGPEAFFGQGTRLTVV.

This chain links TRBV20-1 with TRBJ1-2, with 7 bases identical to TRBD1. This CDR3 comprises 13 residues. Germline CDR1 and CDR2: DFQATT and SNEGSKA (reference sequence). The CDR3 region has the DNA TGCAATGCCGAGGACAGGCATAACTATGGCTACACCTTC. Its protein is CNAEDRHNYGYTF.

The sample holds a few counts of this clonotype. The V and J genes are TRBV7-9 and TRBJ2-7; 7 bases are shared with TRBD1. The ends lost 6 bases at V and 2 bases at J; junction bases unmatched: 7. The CDR3 runs 14 residues. Germline V gene lookup returns CDR1 SEHNR and CDR2 FQNEAQ (reference sequence). The CDR3 DNA follows: TGTGCCAGCAGTCCTGACAGGGCCCCCTACGAGCAGTACTTC. It yields the protein CASSPDRAPYEQYF.

This clonotype was seen a few times. The chain combines TRBV4-1 with TRBJ2-7, with D possibly TRBD2 on 5 matching bases. The CDR3 has 15 amino acids. CDR1 is MGHRA, CDR2 YSYEKL, per germline. Deletions cut 0 bases from V and 2 bases from J, with 11 bases between. CDR3 nucleotides: TGCGCCAGCAGCCAAGAGCTTCTGGGAGCCTACGAGCAGTACTTC. It encodes CASSQELLGAYEQYF.

This clonotype was observed at least ten times. The chain uses TRBV2 and TRBJ2-7, with D possibly being TRBD2 (5 bases). The germline V and J ends were trimmed by 4 bases and 5 bases, with 15 bases remaining between them. The CDR3 contains 14 residues. CDR1 is SNHLY and CDR2 is FYNNEI in the germline V gene. In DNA form, the CDR3 reads TGTGCCAGCAGTGGGGTTGCGGGCAGGAACGAGCAGTACTTC. Residues: CASSGVAGRNEQYF.

This chain connects TRBV7-2 to TRBJ2-3; TRBD2 matches 7 bases. The CDR3 is made up of 17 amino acids. The V gene's germline CDR1 is SGHTA and CDR2 FQGNSA. The V segment lost 6 bases and the J segment 3 bases; nucleotides outside the gene matches: 15. CDR3 nucleotides: TGTGCCAGCAGGCGACACCCGGCTAGCGGTTTTACAGATACGCAGTATTTT. It yields the protein CASRRHPASGFTDTQYF.

The rearrangement links TRBV5-1 to TRBJ1-5; 10 bases fit TRBD1. The V gene's germline CDR1 is SGHRS and CDR2 YFSETQ. With 4 bases clipped from V and 2 bases from J, the junction kept 6 bases outside the gene matches. This CDR3 has 16 residues. Here the CDR3 DNA reads TGCGCCAGCAGCCCTGACGGGACAGGGGGCAATCAGCCCCAGCATTTT. It yields the protein CASSPDGTGGNQPQHF.

This clonotype was found many times. The chain uses TRBV19 and TRBJ1-6; 9 bases match TRBD1. Germline CDR1 is LNHDA and CDR2 is SQIVND (reference sequence). This CDR3 region has 15 residues. Trimming cost V 7 bases and J 7 bases; bases outside gene matches: 8. CDR3 sequence reads: CASKPGQGENSPLHF. In nucleotides, the CDR3 is TGTGCCAGTAAGCCGGGACAGGGCGAGAATTCACCCCTCCACTTT. The full variable domain, its missing parts supplied by reference TRBV19 and TRBJ1-6, is DGGITQSPKYLFRKEGQNVTLSCEQNLNHDAMYWYRQDPGQGLRLIYYSQIVNDFQKGDIAEGYSVSREKKESFPLTVTSAQKNPTAFYLCASKPGQGENSPLHFGNGTRLTVT.

This clonotype has more than one count but fewer than ten. The chain couples TRBV7-9 to TRBJ1-2; D not resolved. The ends were cut back, 5 bases at V and 7 bases at J, with 20 bases in the middle. The germline V gene encodes CDR1 SEHNR and CDR2 FQNEAQ (reference sequence). The CDR3 spans 15 residues. Here the CDR3 reads CASSQDRRRTGGYTF. The DNA for the CDR3 is TGTGCCAGCAGCCAAGATCGTCGGAGAACGGGTGGCTACACCTTC.

This clonotype was seen repeatedly, ten times or more. CDR3: CSVGRGVGTEAFF. As DNA, the CDR3 is TGCAGCGTTGGTCGGGGGGTAGGCACTGAAGCTTTCTTT. V gene TRBV29-1 combines with J gene TRBJ1-1, with D perhaps TRBD1 (5 bases). The CDR3 runs to 13 residues. Deletions cut 4 bases from V and 4 bases from J, with 13 bases between. The germline CDR1 and CDR2 sequences are SQVTM and ANQGSEA.

The rearrangement joins TRBV2 to TRBJ1-2, with unresolved D. The CDR3 is made up of 18 amino acids. Between the trimmed V and J ends, which lost 5 bases and 2 bases, there was a span of 24 bases. Germline V gene sequence: CDR1 SNHLY, CDR2 FYNNEI. The CDR3 reads CASSQTRSTDRQNYGYTF. The CDR3 DNA sequence: TGTGCCAGCAGTCAGACCCGGTCTACCGACCGGCAAAACTATGGCTACACCTTC.

The chain recombines TRBV25-1 with TRBJ2-5; D perhaps matches TRBD1 (6 bases). V lost 5 bases to trimming and J lost 1 base, with 17 bases between them. There are 16 residues in the CDR3. Germline V lookup: CDR1 MGHDK, CDR2 SYGVNS. The CDR3 nucleotides are TGTGCCAGCAGTACAAGACAGGTGCCGTTCCAAGAGACCCAGTACTTC. Translating gives CASSTRQVPFQETQYF.